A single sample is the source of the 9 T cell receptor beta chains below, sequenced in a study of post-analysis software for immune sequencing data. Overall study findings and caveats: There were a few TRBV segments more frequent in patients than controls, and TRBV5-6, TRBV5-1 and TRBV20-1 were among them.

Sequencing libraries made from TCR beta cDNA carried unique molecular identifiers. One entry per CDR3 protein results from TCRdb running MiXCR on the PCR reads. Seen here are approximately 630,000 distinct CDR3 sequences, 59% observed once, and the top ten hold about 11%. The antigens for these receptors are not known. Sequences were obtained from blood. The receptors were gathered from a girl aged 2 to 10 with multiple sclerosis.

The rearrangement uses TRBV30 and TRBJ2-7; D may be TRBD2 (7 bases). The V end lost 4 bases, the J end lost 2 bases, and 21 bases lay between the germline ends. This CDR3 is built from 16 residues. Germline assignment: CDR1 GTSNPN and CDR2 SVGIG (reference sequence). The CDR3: CAWTQGGGVPPYEQYF. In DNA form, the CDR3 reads TGTGCCTGGACCCAAGGGGGGGGCGTTCCACCCTACGAGCAGTACTTC.

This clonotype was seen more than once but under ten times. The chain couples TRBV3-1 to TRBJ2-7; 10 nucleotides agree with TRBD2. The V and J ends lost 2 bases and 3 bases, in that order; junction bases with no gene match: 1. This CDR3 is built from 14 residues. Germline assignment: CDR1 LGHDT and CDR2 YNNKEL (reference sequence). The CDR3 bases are TGTGCCAGCAGCCAACTAGCGGGAGTCTACGAGCAGTACTTC. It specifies CASSQLAGVYEQYF.

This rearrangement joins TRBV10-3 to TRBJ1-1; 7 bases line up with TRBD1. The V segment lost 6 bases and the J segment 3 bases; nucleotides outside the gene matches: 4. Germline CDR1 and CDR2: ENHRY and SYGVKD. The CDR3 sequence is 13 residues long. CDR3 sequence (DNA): TGTGCCATCAGCGGGGGACAGTACACTGAAGCTTTCTTT. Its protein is CAISGGQYTEAFF.

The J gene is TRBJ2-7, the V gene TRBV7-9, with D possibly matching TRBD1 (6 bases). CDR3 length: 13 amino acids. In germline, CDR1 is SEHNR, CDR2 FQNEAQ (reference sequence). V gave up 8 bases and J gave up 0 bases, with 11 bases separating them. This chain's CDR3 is CASVHRVSYEQYF. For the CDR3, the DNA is TGTGCCAGCGTGCACAGGGTCTCCTACGAGCAGTACTTC.

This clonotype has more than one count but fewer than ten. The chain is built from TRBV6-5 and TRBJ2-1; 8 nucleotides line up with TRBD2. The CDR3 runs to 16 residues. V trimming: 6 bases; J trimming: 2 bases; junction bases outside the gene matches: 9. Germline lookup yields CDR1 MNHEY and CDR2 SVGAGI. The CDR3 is CASSPLSGGTYNEQFF. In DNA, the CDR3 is TGTGCCAGCAGCCCCCTCAGCGGGGGCACCTACAATGAGCAGTTCTTC.

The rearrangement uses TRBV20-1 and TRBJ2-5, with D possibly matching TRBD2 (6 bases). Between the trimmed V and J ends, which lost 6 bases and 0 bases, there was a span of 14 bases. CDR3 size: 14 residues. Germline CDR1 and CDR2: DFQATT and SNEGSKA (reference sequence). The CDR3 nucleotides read TGCAGTGCAACCGGAGGGCCCGACCAAGAGACCCAGTACTTC. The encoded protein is CSATGGPDQETQYF.

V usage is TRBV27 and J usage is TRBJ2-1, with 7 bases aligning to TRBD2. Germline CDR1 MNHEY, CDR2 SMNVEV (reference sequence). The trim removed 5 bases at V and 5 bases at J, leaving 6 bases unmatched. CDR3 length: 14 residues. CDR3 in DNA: TGTGCCAGCAGTGTGACTAGCAGACACAATGAGCAGTTCTTC. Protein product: CASSVTSRHNEQFF.

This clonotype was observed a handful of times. CDR3 bases: TGTGCCAGCAGCTTAGTGTCCGGGATTTACGAGCAGTACTTC. Its translation is CASSLVSGIYEQYF. J is TRBJ2-7 and V is TRBV11-2; TRBD2 is a possible D gene (5 bases). The length of the CDR3 is 14 residues. The V end was cut by 1 base, the J end by 4 bases, with 11 bases between. Per the germline V gene, CDR1 is SGHAT and CDR2 is FQNNGV.

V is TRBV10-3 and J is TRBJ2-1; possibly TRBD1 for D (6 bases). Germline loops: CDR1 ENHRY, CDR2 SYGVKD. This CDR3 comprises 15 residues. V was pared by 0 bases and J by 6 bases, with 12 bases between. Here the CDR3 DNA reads TGTGCCATCAGTGAGTCGGCGGGCAGGGGCAATGAGCAGTTCTTC. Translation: CAISESAGRGNEQFF.